This T cell receptor (beta chain) was sequenced during a study of T cell changes during pregnancy in multiple sclerosis. This table comes from immunoSEQ multiplex PCR, and its TCRdb copy is limited to in-frame clones, with some not included. The table includes 78,000 or so clones, 92% detected once. The germline gives CDR1 SNHLY, CDR2 FYNNEI. The CDR3 totals 15 residues. The chain carries TRBV2 and TRBJ1-2, with D tentatively TRBD1 (6 bases). Material: peripheral blood, obtained before pregnancy. The TCR comes from a female donor with multiple sclerosis, enrolled in a pregnancy study. The CDR3 here is CSSGGEGGSNYGYTF. DNA of the CDR3: TGTAGCAGCGGGGGGGAAGGGGGTTCTAACTATGGCTACACCTTC. The full variable domain, in which reference TRBV2 and TRBJ1-2 provide the parts outside the CDR3, is EPEVTQTPSHQVTQMGQEVILRCVPISNHLYFYWYRQILGQKVEFLVSFYNNEISEKSEIFDDQFSVERPDGSNFTLKIRSTKLEDSAMYFCSSGGEGGSNYGYTFGSGTRLTVV.